What follows is one T cell receptor (beta chain) and its context. The target of this receptor is not known. No much larger clonotype is one base removed from it; base qualities were not supplied. TCRbeta CDR3 regions were amplified from genomic DNA by means of the immunoSEQ Assay, a bias-controlled multiplex PCR. In the authors' own workflow: Within the assay, amplification of reference gene primers was used to estimate how many nucleated cells each sample contained. To quantify the absolute abundance of each unique TCRbeta CDR3 rearrangement, sequence reads were collapsed and filtered. For each sample, productive Simpson clonality was calculated as the square root of Simpson's diversity index across productive rearrangements. TCRdb limited this immuneACCESS table to in-frame rearrangements with V and J called. A share of clones is missing; checked studies link under half to unresolved V genes, and the rest is unexplained. V and J calls and clone size come straight from that table; D and trimming were deduced from the DNA. The sample yields roughly 100,000 clones; approximately 80% were counted once. The top ten clonotypes cover less than 45% of the sample.

The entry originates in a study of blood T cell repertoires in COVID-19 (dated by TCRdb to about 2020). Regarding the research as a whole: The collaborator samples originated in the United States, Italy and Spain and spanned the acute and convalescent phases of COVID-19. The repertoires were released in a freely available public database meant as a resource for research on the immune response to SARS-CoV-2. Nearly every sample came with metadata listing a de-identified subject ID, COVID-19 status, age in years and sex. Where HLA class I and class II types were available, the types were taken from metadata supplied by the sample provider, not from assay-based typing. Deeply sampled blood TCRbeta repertoires from subjects exposed to, actively infected with, or recovered from COVID-19 were included in the dataset. The samples were drawn from two sources: the first 160 participants of the ongoing ImmuneRACE study, and fewer than 1,500 subjects contributed by 6 global collaborators. The material from the prospective study consisted of cDNA or gDNA derived from T cells, B-cell-depleted T cells, or PBMCs. Results and caveats for the whole study, not just this receptor: The amount of clinical and demographic metadata varied by source and participant and was provided uncurated.

The collaborating institutions used their own protocols to collect whole blood in K2EDTA tubes. Collaborator samples were shipped for TCRbeta analysis as frozen whole blood, isolated PBMCs, or DNA extracted from either sample type. The germline V gene (reference sequence) gives CDR1 as LGHDT and CDR2 as YNNKEL. The germline V end is reduced by 0 bases and the J end by 6 bases; junction bases left unmatched: 6. Inclusive of the bounding cysteine and phenylalanine, the CDR3 is 17 residues long. The retained sequence is limited to the CDR3, 51 bases, with the frame set at the first base. Sequenced material: peripheral blood. The TCR was taken from a man older than 75 with acute or convalescent COVID-19. The V and J segments used are TRBV3-1 (or the pseudogene TRBV3-2) and TRBJ2-3; the junction holds 13 bases that match TRBD2. The DNA sequence follows: TGTGCCAGCAGCCAAGATCCTACTAGCGGGAGGGTGGATACGCAGTATTTT. The translation is CASSQDPTSGRVDTQYF.